Below are 17 T cell receptor beta chains sequenced from a single sample in a study of blood T cell repertoires in COVID-19. Assay used: immunoSEQ multiplex PCR; TCRdb lists only in-frame clones, some missing. This repertoire shows about 130,000 clones, over 75% found once; its top ten account for 6.6%. The source material was peripheral blood. The receptor set was obtained from a man older than 75 with active or convalescent COVID-19.

This clone was seen only a few times. This chain links TRBV2 with TRBJ2-3, with D possibly being TRBD2 (7 bases). The V and J ends lost 3 bases and 2 bases respectively, with 12 bases between them. CDR1 SNHLY and CDR2 FYNNEI come from the germline V gene. The CDR3 has 15 residues. CDR3 DNA sequence: TGTGCCAGCAGTGAGGGGGGGGCTCACACAGATACGCAGTATTTT. It codes for CASSEGGAHTDTQYF. The full variable domain, its missing parts supplied by reference TRBV2 and TRBJ2-3, is EPEVTQTPSHQVTQMGQEVILRCVPISNHLYFYWYRQILGQKVEFLVSFYNNEISEKSEIFDDQFSVERPDGSNFTLKIRSTKLEDSAMYFCASSEGGAHTDTQYFGPGTRLTVL.

The chain recombines TRBV27 with TRBJ1-2, with no clear D. V lost 4 bases to trimming and J lost 8 bases, with 14 bases between them. There are 13 residues in the CDR3. Germline V gene sequence: CDR1 MNHEY, CDR2 SMNVEV (reference sequence). The CDR3 nucleotides are TGTGCCAGCAGTTCCCGTCGGGGAGGAGGCTACACCTTC. Amino acids: CASSSRRGGGYTF.

The chain carries TRBV7-8 and TRBJ1-1, with 9 bases fitting TRBD1. This CDR3 has 14 residues. V trimming: 5 bases; J trimming: 4 bases; junction bases outside the gene matches: 5. The germline V gene encodes CDR1 SGHVS and CDR2 FQNEAQ. The CDR3: CASSPGTGSTEAFF. The CDR3 nucleotides read TGTGCCAGCAGCCCCGGGACAGGGAGCACTGAAGCTTTCTTT.

This sequence joins TRBV5-1 and TRBJ2-7; 7 bases map to TRBD2. This CDR3 comprises 14 residues. After removal of 4 bases from V and 1 base from J, the junction contained 5 bases not matched to a gene. The germline CDR1 and CDR2 sequences are SGHRS and YFSETQ. The CDR3, as DNA: TGCGCCAGCAGCCCTACGGGGGGTTCCTACGAGCAGTACTTC. This sequence encodes CASSPTGGSYEQYF.

The V call is TRBV12-3 or TRBV12-4, the J call TRBJ1-4; no definite D call. CDR3 size: 13 residues. Deletions cut 3 bases from V and 7 bases from J, with 9 bases between. The CDR3 DNA is TGTGCCAGCAGTTTTAACGCGGGTGAAAAACTGTTTTTT. Translation gives CASSFNAGEKLFF.

The chain uses TRBV7-8 and TRBJ2-7, with 14 bases that match TRBD2. There are 16 residues in the CDR3. The germline gives CDR1 SGHVS, CDR2 FQNEAQ. The V gene end was trimmed by 8 bases and the J gene end by 2 bases; junction bases not matched to a gene: 8. CDR3 residues: CASGSGLAGVPYEQYF. The CDR3 DNA reads as TGTGCCAGCGGATCGGGACTAGCGGGAGTGCCCTACGAGCAGTACTTC.

The rearrangement joins TRBV6-1 to TRBJ1-4; D ambiguous. This CDR3 contains 14 residues. Trimming removed 3 bases from V and 7 bases from J, with 12 bases in between. Germline V gives CDR1 MNHNS, CDR2 SASEGT. Written as DNA, the CDR3 is TGTGCCAGCAGTGATTCCCGGGAAGGTGAAAAACTGTTTTTT. As protein: CASSDSREGEKLFF.

This clone was detected only once. The chain couples TRBV30 to TRBJ1-2; D perhaps matches TRBD1 (5 bases). Trimming stripped 4 bases from V and 3 bases from J, with 12 bases between. This CDR3 contains 13 residues. Germline CDR1 GTSNPN, CDR2 SVGIG (reference sequence). The CDR3 loop reads CAWNSGSDYGYTF. CDR3 coding DNA: TGTGCCTGGAATTCAGGGTCGGACTATGGCTACACCTTC. Looking up the rest from reference TRBV30 and TRBJ1-2 gives the full variable domain: SQTIHQWPATLVQPVGSPLSLECTVEGTSNPNLYWYRQAAGRGLQLLFYSVGIGQISSEVPQNLSASRPQDRQFILSSKKLLLSDSGFYLCAWNSGSDYGYTFGSGTRLTVV.

The V and J genes are TRBV20-1 and TRBJ1-5; D is uncertain. V gave up 3 bases and J gave up 4 bases, with 16 bases separating them. Germline CDR1 DFQATT, CDR2 SNEGSKA (reference sequence). CDR3 length equals 15 residues. CDR3 nucleotides: TGCAGTGCTAGTACGGGAGCCCGGCTGAATCAGCCCCAGCATTTT. Protein sequence: CSASTGARLNQPQHF.

The chain employs TRBV7-2 and TRBJ1-1; D perhaps matches TRBD1 (6 bases). V was trimmed by 4 bases and J by 1 base, leaving 10 bases between them. This CDR3 has 14 amino acids. Per germline, CDR1 SGHTA and CDR2 FQGNSA. CDR3 protein: CASSSGHTNTEAFF. The CDR3 nucleotides are TGTGCCAGCAGCTCGGGACACACGAACACTGAAGCTTTCTTT.

The gene calls are TRBV3-1 (or the pseudogene TRBV3-2) and TRBJ2-5; 12 bases align to TRBD1. Looked up from germline, CDR1 is LGHDT and CDR2 is YNNKEL (reference sequence). Trimming cost V 1 base and J 5 bases; bases outside gene matches: 5. There are 16 residues in the CDR3. CDR3 sequence (DNA): TGTGCCAGCAGCCAAGGGGACAGGGGGCTAGGTGAGACCCAGTACTTC. Amino acid sequence: CASSQGDRGLGETQYF.

The chain recombines TRBV5-6 with TRBJ1-4; D possibly corresponds to TRBD1 (6 bases). Per germline, CDR1 SGHDT and CDR2 YYEEEE. The ends were cut back, 4 bases at V and 6 bases at J, with 19 bases in the middle. The CDR3 length is 16 residues. CDR3: CASSVNRVRTHEKLFF. CDR3 DNA sequence: TGTGCCAGCAGCGTCAACAGGGTGCGGACCCATGAAAAACTGTTTTTT.

This chain uses TRBV7-3 with TRBJ2-7; a weak D match, TRBD2 (5 bases). CDR3 length: 13 residues. Per germline, CDR1 SGHTA and CDR2 FQGTGA. The V gene lost 4 bases and the J gene lost 7 bases, with 14 bases spanning the gap. In DNA form, the CDR3 reads TGTGCCAGCAGCTCCTCCGCGGGCCGGGAGCAGTACTTC. It is translated as CASSSSAGREQYF.

The V call is TRBV11-2, the J call TRBJ1-2, with 11 bases identical to TRBD1. Trimming at V came to 5 bases and at J to 7 bases, leaving 3 bases not matched to a gene. The CDR3 is 13 amino acids. Per germline, CDR1 SGHAT and CDR2 FQNNGV. The CDR3, as DNA: TGTGCCAGCAGCGGACAGGGGGCGTCTGGCTACACCTTC. Residues: CASSGQGASGYTF.

The CDR3 loop reads CSVTTSSYNEQFF. DNA of the CDR3: TGCAGCGTTACGACTAGCTCCTACAATGAGCAGTTCTTC. The V call is TRBV29-1, the J call TRBJ2-1; tentative D call: TRBD2 (6 bases). CDR3 length: 13 residues. Trimming cost V 5 bases and J 0 bases, with 8 bases left between them. CDR1 is SQVTM and CDR2 is ANQGSEA in the germline V gene.

J is TRBJ2-7 and V is TRBV12-5, with 9 nucleotides matching TRBD2. V lost 1 base to trimming and J lost 3 bases; unmatched junction nucleotides: 4. Germline V lookup: CDR1 LGHNT, CDR2 FRNRAP. The CDR3 totals 15 residues. CDR3: CASGLGLAGLYEQYF. CDR3 sequence (DNA): TGTGCTAGTGGTTTGGGTCTAGCGGGGCTCTACGAGCAGTACTTC.

This chain connects TRBV15 to TRBJ2-7; D is uncertain. The CDR3 loop spans 13 amino acids. The germline CDR1 and CDR2 sequences are LNHNV and YYDKDF (reference sequence). Trimming removed 4 bases from V and 5 bases from J, with 12 bases in between. The CDR3 spells CATSIDLKHEQYF. CDR3 bases: TGTGCCACCAGCATCGACTTAAAGCACGAGCAGTACTTC.